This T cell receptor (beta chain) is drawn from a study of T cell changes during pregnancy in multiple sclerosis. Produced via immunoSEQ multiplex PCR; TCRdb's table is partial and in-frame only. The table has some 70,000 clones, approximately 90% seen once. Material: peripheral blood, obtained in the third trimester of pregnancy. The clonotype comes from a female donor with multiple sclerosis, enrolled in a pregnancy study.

CDR3 loop: CASSLEGQGFYGYTF. The CDR3 region has the DNA TGTGCCAGCAGCTTAGAGGGACAGGGGTTCTATGGCTACACCTTC. The genes are TRBV7-9 and TRBJ1-2; 10 bases are shared with TRBD1. Germline V gene lookup returns CDR1 SEHNR and CDR2 FQNEAQ (reference sequence). The V segment lost 1 base and the J segment 4 bases; nucleotides outside the gene matches: 3. CDR3 size: 15 residues.